This section outlines one T cell receptor beta chain sequence together with its context. CDR1 and CDR2 (germline): MNHEY, SMNVEV (reference sequence). The CDR3 runs to 12 residues. The V end lost 4 bases, the J end lost 7 bases, and 8 bases lay between the germline ends. This sample is part of a study of CD8+ T cells in alopecia areata. TCR sequencing used cDNA made by reverse transcription of extracted RNA. The table came from immunoSEQ multiplex PCR; TCRdb's copy has only in-frame clones and leaves some out. The top ten clones hold 4.5% to 5.5% of a sample with around 130,000 clones, around 60% of them seen once.

The sequencing used CD4+ T cells sorted from blood, collected at week 0. The J gene is TRBJ2-1, the V gene TRBV27; D is uncertain. This clonotype was obtained from a human donor with alopecia areata. In DNA, the CDR3 is TGTGCCAGCAGTTCCTATGGAAATGAGCAGTTCTTC. Translation: CASSSYGNEQFF.